These 9 T cell receptor beta chains came from one sample sequenced in a study of sequential checkpoint blockade in melanoma. The protocol was immunoSEQ multiplex PCR, while the TCRdb copy is restricted to in-frame clones and leaves out a portion. The data contain some 20,000 clones, about 83% of them singletons. Stated treatment: randomized to nivolumab then ipilimumab (arm A) or the reverse (arm B). The starting material was CD8+ T cells sorted from blood (inferred from file names), obtained from a patient given nivolumab and ipilimumab in sequence. Receptors originate from a human donor with melanoma.

J is TRBJ1-1 and V is TRBV29-1; TRBD1 aligns across 8 bases. Germline lookup yields CDR1 SQVTM and CDR2 ANQGSEA. The CDR3 runs 12 residues. V shed 7 bases and J 8 bases; nucleotides not matched to a gene: 9. The CDR3 coding sequence is TGCAGCGCGTCGACAGGGGCCGGGGAAGCTTTCTTT. Protein product: CSASTGAGEAFF.

This clone was seen only once. The chain is built from TRBV28 and TRBJ2-7; D gene unclear. Germline values: CDR1 MDHEN, CDR2 SYDVKM. V shed 6 bases and J shed 11 bases, with 14 bases lying between them. This CDR3 contains 11 residues. The CDR3 loop reads CASRRRTDKYF. In nucleotides, the CDR3 is TGTGCCAGCAGGCGACGTACAGACAAGTACTTC.

CDR3 protein: CASSFSGGLGNEQFF. The CDR3 coding sequence is TGTGCCAGCAGCTTTAGCGGGGGCCTAGGGAATGAGCAGTTCTTC. V is TRBV5-6 and J is TRBJ2-1, with TRBD2 matching over 9 bases. Germline V gives CDR1 SGHDT, CDR2 YYEEEE. V lost 2 bases and J lost 7; bases outside the gene matches: 7. The CDR3 covers 15 residues.

The V call is TRBV5-6, the J call TRBJ2-7, with 13 bases fitting TRBD2. The germline V gene encodes CDR1 SGHDT and CDR2 YYEEEE. Trimming took 4 bases from V and 4 from J; bases not matched to a gene: 8. This CDR3 region has 16 residues. CDR3 loop: CASSGTGTSGIYEQYF. In nucleotides, the CDR3 is TGTGCCAGCAGCGGAACCGGGACTAGCGGGATTTACGAGCAGTACTTC.

The genes are TRBV9 and TRBJ1-5, with unresolved D. Germline V gives CDR1 SGDLS, CDR2 YYNGEE. This CDR3 spans 15 amino acids. Trimming took off 0 bases at V and 0 bases at J, with 7 bases between the two ends. The CDR3 region is CASSVGGYSNQPQHF. CDR3 DNA sequence: TGTGCCAGCAGCGTAGGAGGATATAGCAATCAGCCCCAGCATTTT.

The chain is built from TRBV13 and TRBJ2-1, with TRBD2 matching over 11 bases. This CDR3 is built from 17 residues. V lost 4 bases and J lost 5; bases outside the gene matches: 10. Germline V gene sequence: CDR1 PRHDT, CDR2 FYEKMQ (reference sequence). CDR3 protein: CASSSGLGTSGDNEQFF. DNA for the CDR3: TGTGCCAGCAGCTCGGGACTTGGGACTAGCGGTGACAATGAGCAGTTCTTC.

This sequence joins TRBV6-6 and TRBJ2-7, with D perhaps TRBD1 (6 bases). CDR1 and CDR2 (germline): MNHNY, SVGAGI (reference sequence). The CDR3 covers 14 residues. V dropped 7 bases and J dropped 5 bases, with 18 bases sitting between them. The CDR3 coding sequence is TGTGCCAGCACCCAGACAGGCGCCGGCCACGAGCAGTACTTC. Encoded protein: CASTQTGAGHEQYF.

The rearrangement links TRBV7-2 to TRBJ2-1, with a possible D match to TRBD2 (6 bases). The CDR3 is made up of 13 amino acids. The V end was cut by 1 base, the J end by 9 bases, with 10 bases between. CDR1 SGHTA and CDR2 FQGNSA come from the germline V gene. The CDR3: CASSLGIGGEQFF. CDR3 DNA: TGTGCCAGCAGCTTAGGAATCGGGGGTGAGCAGTTCTTC.

This chain joins TRBV7-8 and TRBJ2-1, with 9 bases identical to TRBD2. The V gene end was trimmed by 5 bases and the J gene end by 5 bases; junction bases not matched to a gene: 7. This CDR3 is 15 amino acids long. Germline V gene sequence: CDR1 SGHVS, CDR2 FQNEAQ. DNA of the CDR3: TGTGCCAGCAGCCTATTACTAGCGGGTCACAATGAGCAGTTCTTC. It translates to CASSLLLAGHNEQFF.